Listed here are 16 T cell receptor beta chains from one sample, sequenced in a study of monozygotic twins with inflammatory bowel disease. TCRdb reprocessed the 5' RACE reads; each CDR3 protein has one entry and no DNA is given. This repertoire includes around 220,000 distinct CDR3 sequences. Sequencing was done on a sample of blood. The receptors here all came from a human donor with ulcerative colitis or Crohn's disease, or a healthy co-twin of an affected twin (not recorded which).

The chain is built from TRBV3-1 and TRBJ2-5; TCRdb gives TRBD1 as the D gene, but with no DNA this cannot be confirmed. Germline V lookup: CDR1 LGHDT, CDR2 YNNKEL (reference sequence). CDR3 length: 14 residues. CDR3 sequence: CASSQGGGGKTQYF.

This rearrangement joins TRBV2 to TRBJ2-3; TCRdb reports TRBD1, a call that lacks DNA to check it against. Germline V gives CDR1 SNHLY, CDR2 FYNNEI. The CDR3 covers 15 residues. The CDR3 is CASKERGQPTDTQYF.

The genes are TRBV20-1 and TRBJ2-5; the D call of TRBD2 rests on TCRdb alone, since no DNA is present to check it. Per the germline V gene, CDR1 is DFQATT and CDR2 is SNEGSKA (reference sequence). This CDR3 region has 14 residues. CDR3 region: CSAPPSGIQETQYF.

The V gene is TRBV29-1, the J gene TRBJ1-1. The length of the CDR3 is 12 residues. From germline, CDR1 is SQVTM and CDR2 ANQGSEA. CDR3 in amino acids: CSVNNFGTEAFF.

CDR3 amino acids: CASSTGLGPYEQYF. This chain connects TRBV5-1 to TRBJ2-7. This CDR3 is 14 amino acids long. CDR1 and CDR2 (germline): SGHRS, YFSETQ.

V gene TRBV5-6 combines with J gene TRBJ2-7; there is no DNA to check the TCRdb D call of TRBD2. Looked up from germline, CDR1 is SGHDT and CDR2 is YYEEEE. This CDR3 is built from 15 residues. The CDR3 here is CASQGTSGGSYEQYF.

The V and J genes are TRBV12-3 or TRBV12-4 and TRBJ2-1; TCRdb designates TRBD2, a call that cannot be tested without DNA. The CDR3 has 14 residues. CDR3 sequence: CASSRTSGHNEQFF.

This sequence joins TRBV24-1 and TRBJ2-1; TCRdb gives TRBD2 as the D gene, but with no DNA this cannot be confirmed. Germline V gene lookup returns CDR1 KGHDR and CDR2 SFDVKD. The length of the CDR3 is 17 residues. CDR3 protein: CATSDSRRGASYNEQFF.

The chain combines TRBV28 with TRBJ2-1; TCRdb proposes TRBD2, but this gene call is untestable without DNA. The V gene's germline CDR1 is MDHEN and CDR2 SYDVKM. CDR3 length equals 16 residues. The CDR3 protein is CASSLYAGVAYNEQFF. The full variable domain, its missing parts supplied by reference TRBV28 and TRBJ2-1, is DVKVTQSSRYLVKRTGEKVFLECVQDMDHENMFWYRQDPGLGLRLIYFSYDVKMKEKGDIPEGYSVSREKKERFSLILESASTNQTSMYLCASSLYAGVAYNEQFFGPGTRLTVL.

The CDR3 sequence is CSVMAGYYEQYF. V is TRBV29-1 and J is TRBJ2-7. There are 12 residues in the CDR3. Per the germline V gene, CDR1 is SQVTM and CDR2 is ANQGSEA.

The chain employs TRBV21-1 and TRBJ1-5; TCRdb returns TRBD1, unconfirmable since there is no DNA. TRBV21-1 constitutes a pseudogene. The CDR3 has 14 residues. CDR3 amino acids: CASSKLAQGELKHF.

The V call is TRBV30, the J call TRBJ1-1. Germline CDR1 GTSNPN, CDR2 SVGIG (reference sequence). This CDR3 region has 13 residues. Here the CDR3 reads CAWSYDGNTEAFF.

V and J are TRBV18 and TRBJ1-6; TCRdb's D call, TRBD1, is unchecked because there is no DNA. CDR1 KGHSH and CDR2 LQKENI come from the germline V gene. This CDR3 comprises 13 residues. CDR3 sequence reads: CASSPVEGQGVHF.

The chain uses TRBV18 and TRBJ1-1; with no DNA, the TCRdb D assignment of TRBD1 cannot be verified. Germline CDR1 is KGHSH and CDR2 is LQKENI. This CDR3 is built from 15 residues. CDR3 protein: CASSPPPGGNTEAFF. The whole variable domain, filled in from reference TRBV18 and TRBJ1-1, reads NAGVMQNPRHLVRRRGQEARLRCSPMKGHSHVYWYRQLPEEGLKFMVYLQKENIIDESGMPKERFSAEFPKEGPSILRIQQVVRGDSAAYFCASSPPPGGNTEAFFGQGTRLTVV.

The chain is built from TRBV12-3 or TRBV12-4 and TRBJ2-1. CDR3 length: 15 amino acids. The CDR3 region is CASSLSIVGLYEQFF.

The chain links TRBV7-9 to TRBJ1-4; TCRdb's D call, TRBD1, is unchecked because there is no DNA. This CDR3 region has 16 residues. CDR1 SEHNR and CDR2 FQNEAQ come from the germline V gene (reference sequence). This CDR3 is CASSTTGDQTNEKLFF.